A selection of T cell receptor beta chains follows, all from one sample in a study of CD8+ T cells in alopecia areata. Sequencing used immunoSEQ multiplex PCR; TCRdb keeps in-frame clones, though not all of them. The sample shows nearly 110,000 clones, over 80% of them seen only once. Specimen: CD8+ T cells sorted from blood, collected at week 24, from a patient treated with tofacitinib. All receptors derive from a human donor with alopecia areata. Each CDR3 is given with its conserved first and last residue. D genes are given only for firm matches. Clone size appears in some rows only: once, few, many, or a class for an expanded clone.

d_call clone_size j_call v_call cdr3_nt cdr3_aa
TRBD1 . TRBJ2-1 TRBV9 TGTGCCAGCAGCGCGGGACAGTACAATGAGCAGTTCTTC CASSAGQYNEQFF
. . TRBJ2-1 TRBV5-1 TGCGCCAGCAGAGGGGGAACAGGGAATGAGCAGTTCTTC CASRGGTGNEQFF
. . TRBJ2-5 TRBV4-3 TGCGCCAGCAGCCAAGATACGGGGGACCAAGAGACCCAGTACTTC CASSQDTGDQETQYF
. . TRBJ2-7 TRBV18 TGTGCCAGCTCACCTACCCCCCGGGAGCCCTACGAGCAGTACTTC CASSPTPREPYEQYF
TRBD2 once TRBJ2-3 TRBV18 TGTGCCAGCTCACCACCGAGTGGGCGGGGGTACACAGATACGCAGTATTTT CASSPPSGRGYTDTQYF
. . TRBJ2-7 TRBV14 TGTGCCAGCAGCTTAGCCTACGAGCAGTACTTC CASSLAYEQYF
. . TRBJ2-7 TRBV13 TGTGCCAGCAGCTTCTCAGGACAGCCTTACGAGCAGTACTTC CASSFSGQPYEQYF
. . TRBJ2-6 TRBV29-1 TGCAGCGTTGTTTCAAGTTCTGGGGCCAACGTCCTGACTTTC CSVVSSSGANVLTF
TRBD2 few TRBJ2-4 TRBV7-9 TGTGCCAGCAGCTACCCGGGACTAGCGGGGGGGCGAACCAAAAACATTCAGTACTTC CASSYPGLAGGRTKNIQYF
. . TRBJ1-2 TRBV27 TGTGCCAGCAGTTTATCTTCCCGGACAACCGCTGGCTACACCTTC CASSLSSRTTAGYTF
. once TRBJ2-6 TRBV7-6 TGTGCCAGCAGCTCTCCGGGGTCTGGGGCCAACGTCCTGACTTTC CASSSPGSGANVLTF
. . TRBJ2-2 TRBV4-1 TGCGCCAGCAGCTCGCGCAGGGGACAAGGAGCCGGGGAGCTGTTTTTT CASSSRRGQGAGELFF
TRBD2 . TRBJ2-1 TRBV15 TGTGCCACCAGCACCGGACTAGCGGGGGGCTATGAGCAGTTCTTC CATSTGLAGGYEQFF
. . TRBJ1-2 TRBV4-2 TGTGCCAGCAGCCAAGGACGCAGCACGACTAACTATGGCTACACCTTC CASSQGRSTTNYGYTF
TRBD1 . TRBJ1-2 TRBV6-5 TGTGCCAGCACCACGATGTCCCGGGACAGGGATGGCTACACCTTC CASTTMSRDRDGYTF
. . TRBJ2-3 TRBV2 TGTGCCAGCACATGGACGGATACGCAGTATTTT CASTWTDTQYF
TRBD1 . TRBJ1-1 TRBV4-1 TGCGCCAGCAGCCACCAACCGGGACAGCTCATGAACACTGAAGCTTTCTTT CASSHQPGQLMNTEAFF
TRBD2 . TRBJ2-1 TRBV7-6 TGTGCCAGCAGCCTAGCGGGGGGGCAGTACAATGAGCAGTTCTTC CASSLAGGQYNEQFF
. once TRBJ1-2 TRBV6-5 TGTGCCAGCAGTTACGTCCAGGGTGATGGCTACACCTTC CASSYVQGDGYTF